This T cell receptor beta chain came from a study of T cell changes during pregnancy in multiple sclerosis. The protocol was immunoSEQ multiplex PCR, while the TCRdb copy is restricted to in-frame clones and leaves out a portion. The table records approximately 89,000 clones, around 93% of them present only once. The CDR3 length is 16 residues. J lost 6 bases, V lost 4 bases, and 12 bases had no gene match. Germline V gene sequence: CDR1 LGHNT, CDR2 FRNRAP. This chain joins TRBV12-5 and TRBJ2-7, with 10 bases aligning to TRBD1. The origin of this receptor is a female donor with multiple sclerosis, enrolled in a pregnancy study. Specimen: peripheral blood, collected in the third trimester of pregnancy. CDR3 bases: TGTGCTAGTGGTTCCCCCCACCGGGACAGGGGCGGCGAGCAGTACTTC. Amino acid sequence: CASGSPHRDRGGEQYF.